This T cell receptor beta chain was documented in a study of T cell responses to AZD1222 COVID-19 vaccine. Clones were sequenced by immunoSEQ multiplex PCR, and TCRdb holds only the in-frame ones, with some missing. The sample has about 180,000 clones, 88% seen once. V shed 1 base and J shed 1 base, with 15 bases lying between them. Germline CDR1 SGHTA, CDR2 FQGTGA. CDR3 length: 17 amino acids. Source: peripheral blood, taken on day 0 of AZD1222 vaccination. The source of this sequence is an adult in good health. The chain is built from TRBV7-3 and TRBJ2-3, with TRBD2 as a possible D gene (6 bases). This CDR3 is CASSLRMAGSGTDTQYF. The CDR3 DNA sequence: TGTGCCAGCAGCTTAAGGATGGCGGGGTCCGGCACAGATACGCAGTATTTT.